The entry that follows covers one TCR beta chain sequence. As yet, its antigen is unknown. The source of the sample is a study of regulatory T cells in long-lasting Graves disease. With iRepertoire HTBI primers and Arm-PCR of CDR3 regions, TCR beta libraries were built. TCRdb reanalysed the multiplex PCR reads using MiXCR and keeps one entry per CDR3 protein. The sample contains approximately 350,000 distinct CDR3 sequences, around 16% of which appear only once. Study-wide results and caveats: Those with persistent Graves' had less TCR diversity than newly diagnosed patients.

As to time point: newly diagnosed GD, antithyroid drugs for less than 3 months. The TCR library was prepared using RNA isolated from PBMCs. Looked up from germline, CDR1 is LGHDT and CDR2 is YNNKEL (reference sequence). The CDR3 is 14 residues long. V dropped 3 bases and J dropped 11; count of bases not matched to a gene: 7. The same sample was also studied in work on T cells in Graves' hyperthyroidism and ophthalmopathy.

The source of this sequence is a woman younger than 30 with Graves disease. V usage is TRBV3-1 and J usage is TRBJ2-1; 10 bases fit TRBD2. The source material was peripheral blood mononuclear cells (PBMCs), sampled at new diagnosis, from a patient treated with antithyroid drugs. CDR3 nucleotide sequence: TGTGCCAGCAGCCACCCAGCGGGAGGGCCTAAGCAGTTCTTC. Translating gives CASSHPAGGPKQFF.